Sequencing of this T cell receptor (beta chain) was carried out in a study of blood T cell repertoires in COVID-19. This CDR3 has 15 residues. Looked up from germline, CDR1 is SGHTA and CDR2 is FQGNSA. V lost 3 bases to trimming and J lost 5 bases; unmatched junction nucleotides: 9. Method: immunoSEQ multiplex PCR; TCRdb's copy keeps in-frame clones and lacks some. The data contain some 130,000 clones, about four fifths of them singletons. The chain recombines TRBV7-2 with TRBJ2-7; TRBD2 matches at 8 bases. The sample comprised peripheral blood. The clonotype originates from a human donor in a cohort sampled during active COVID-19. The CDR3 DNA follows: TGTGCCAGCAGCTTCCCCGGGACTAGAGTCCACGAGCAGTACTTC. Its protein product is CASSFPGTRVHEQYF.